This T cell receptor beta chain emerged from a study of blood T cell repertoires in COVID-19. The repertoire was sequenced with immunoSEQ multiplex PCR; TCRdb's copy has only in-frame clones and lacks some. The sample carries 180,000 or so clones, approximately 85% recorded once. Germline lookup yields CDR1 SNHLY and CDR2 FYNNEI. The V gene lost 9 bases and the J gene lost 5 bases, with 20 bases spanning the gap. The CDR3 is made up of 14 amino acids. The V and J genes are TRBV2 and TRBJ2-7; possibly TRBD2 for D (6 bases). Sequencing was performed on peripheral blood. This sequence originates from a human donor with active or convalescent COVID-19. The donor label of this sample is uncertain. In DNA form, the CDR3 reads TGTGCCAGTAGATTAGCGGACAAAACCGACGAGCAGTACTTC. Translation: CASRLADKTDEQYF.